The 17 T cell receptor beta chains listed next were all sequenced from one sample in a study of T cells in Graves' hyperthyroidism and ophthalmopathy. RNA transcripts were the template for amplifying TCR beta CDR3 regions. The study used the HTBI primer set for a first-round RT-PCR of the TCR CDR3. Via MiXCR, TCRdb re-called the multiplex PCR reads, giving one row per CDR3 protein. The table shows approximately 300,000 distinct CDR3 sequences, with 16% occurring only once. Sequencing was carried out using blood. The source of these receptors is a man aged 25 to 45 with Graves' hyperthyroidism.

This clonotype was recorded a few times. The V call is TRBV19, the J call TRBJ2-2, with 9 bases aligning to TRBD2. V lost 9 bases, J lost 1 base, and 12 bases stayed unmatched. CDR3 length: 17 residues. From germline, CDR1 is LNHDA and CDR2 SQIVND (reference sequence). The CDR3 is CASGLGLAGLNTGELFF. CDR3 in DNA: TGTGCCAGCGGTTTGGGGCTAGCGGGACTGAACACCGGGGAGCTGTTTTTT.

This clonotype was seen a handful of times. The chain carries TRBV7-8 and TRBJ1-1, with D maybe TRBD1 (5 bases). The germline V gene encodes CDR1 SGHVS and CDR2 FQNEAQ. The germline V and J ends were trimmed by 5 bases and 0 bases, with 25 bases remaining between them. CDR3 size: 19 residues. CDR3 DNA: TGTGCCAGCAGCCCTTCATTGGGGGGAGTCCTAGCCATGAACACTGAAGCTTTCTTT. This gives the protein CASSPSLGGVLAMNTEAFF. The full variable domain, its missing parts supplied by reference TRBV7-8 and TRBJ1-1, is GAGVSQSPRYKVAKRGQDVALRCDPISGHVSLFWYQQALGQGPEFLTYFQNEAQLDKSGLPSDRFFAERPEGSVSTLKIQRTQQEDSAVYLCASSPSLGGVLAMNTEAFFGQGTRLTVV.

This clonotype was counted many times. V and J are TRBV27 and TRBJ2-1, with TRBD1 matching over 9 bases. The trim removed 6 bases at V and 9 bases at J, leaving 6 bases unmatched. There are 13 residues in the CDR3. Germline loops: CDR1 MNHEY, CDR2 SMNVEV (reference sequence). For the CDR3, the DNA is TGTGCCAGCAGAGGGACAGGGTTAGGTGAGCAGTTCTTC. It specifies CASRGTGLGEQFF.

This clonotype was seen many times. This chain connects TRBV15 to TRBJ2-5; TRBD1 or TRBD2 may be the D gene (5 bases each). This CDR3 comprises 15 residues. With 3 bases removed from V and 4 bases from J, the gap between germline ends came to 15 bases. CDR1 is LNHNV, CDR2 YYDKDF, per germline (reference sequence). This CDR3 is CATSSGRDLGETQYF. The CDR3 coding sequence is TGTGCCACCAGCAGTGGCCGGGACCTAGGAGAGACCCAGTACTTC.

There are many counts of this clonotype. The J gene is TRBJ2-3, the V gene TRBV5-1; the D call may be TRBD1 or TRBD2 (5 bases each). Germline values: CDR1 SGHRS, CDR2 YFSETQ. CDR3 length equals 14 residues. V was pared by 0 bases and J by 9 bases, with 14 bases between. The CDR3 here is CASSLVGTGETQYF. In nucleotides, the CDR3 is TGCGCCAGCAGCTTGGTAGGGACCGGCGAGACGCAGTATTTT. The full variable domain, its missing parts supplied by reference TRBV5-1 and TRBJ2-3, is KAGVTQTPRYLIKTRGQQVTLSCSPISGHRSVSWYQQTPGQGLQFLFEYFSETQRNKGNFPGRFSGRQFSNSRSEMNVSTLELGDSALYLCASSLVGTGETQYFGPGTRLTVL.

The CDR3 sequence: CATRTGESGYTF. CDR3 DNA: TGTGCCACCAGGACAGGGGAAAGCGGCTACACCTTC. The J gene is TRBJ1-2, the V gene TRBV24-1; 8 bases agree with TRBD1. The ends lost 7 bases at V and 8 bases at J; junction bases unmatched: 5. The CDR3 is made up of 12 amino acids. In germline, CDR1 is KGHDR, CDR2 SFDVKD.

This clonotype has more than one count but fewer than ten. The chain uses TRBV27 and TRBJ1-4; D is perhaps TRBD1 (6 bases). Germline V gives CDR1 MNHEY, CDR2 SMNVEV (reference sequence). This CDR3 comprises 14 residues. V lost 6 bases to trimming and J lost 4 bases, with 12 bases between them. This CDR3 reads CASRNDRINEKLFF. For the CDR3, the DNA is TGTGCCAGCAGGAACGACAGGATTAATGAAAAACTGTTTTTT.

The CDR3 coding sequence is TGTGCCAGCAGACCGGGACAGGGCGTTGAAAAACTGTTTTTT. Amino acids: CASRPGQGVEKLFF. V usage is TRBV7-9 and J usage is TRBJ1-4; TRBD1 aligns across 9 bases. V was pared by 6 bases and J by 7 bases, with 6 bases of the junction left unmatched. The CDR3 totals 14 residues. Germline V gives CDR1 SEHNR, CDR2 FQNEAQ (reference sequence).

This clonotype was picked up many times. V gene TRBV7-6 combines with J gene TRBJ2-1, with 7 bases identical to TRBD2. There are 14 residues in the CDR3. Germline V CDR1 and CDR2: SGHVS, FNYEAQ. The trim removed 6 bases at V and 5 bases at J, leaving 7 bases unmatched. The CDR3 nucleotides are TGTGCCAGCAGATCGAGCGGGACCCACAATGAGCAGTTCTTC. This translates into CASRSSGTHNEQFF.

This clonotype was counted ten times or more. The chain carries TRBV2 and TRBJ2-5; 10 bases match TRBD2. Germline lookup yields CDR1 SNHLY and CDR2 FYNNEI. This CDR3 comprises 15 residues. V trimming: 3 bases; J trimming: 3 bases; junction bases outside the gene matches: 4. The CDR3 reads CASSEWLAGEETQYF. The DNA for the CDR3 is TGTGCCAGCAGTGAGTGGCTAGCGGGAGAAGAGACCCAGTACTTC.

This clonotype was seen many times. Germline is not matched at one junction end, which may reflect a read error. The CDR3 region is CAGRGDTYQPQHF. The CDR3 DNA reads as TGTGCCGGCAGGGGGGACACCTATCAGCCCCAGCATTTT. The rearrangement links TRBV2 to TRBJ1-5, with 7 bases matching TRBD1. CDR3 length equals 13 residues. CDR1 is SNHLY, CDR2 FYNNEI, per germline. Supplemented by reference TRBV2 and TRBJ1-5, the full variable domain reads EPEVTQTPSHQVTQMGQEVILRCVPISNHLYFYWYRQILGQKVEFLVSFYNNEISEKSEIFDDQFSVERPDGSNFTLKIRSTKLEDSAMYFCAGRGDTYQPQHFGDGTRLSIL.

This clonotype was seen many times. The V gene is TRBV7-6, the J gene TRBJ2-7, with no clear D. The CDR3 totals 13 residues. Trimming took off 6 bases at V and 2 bases at J, with 11 bases between the two ends. Germline V gene data show CDR1 as SGHVS and CDR2 as FNYEAQ. The CDR3 spells CASSSGITYEQYF. CDR3 nucleotide sequence: TGTGCCAGCAGTTCGGGTATTACCTACGAGCAGTACTTC.

The chain links TRBV4-2 to TRBJ2-7; weak D call: TRBD2 (6 bases). There are 12 residues in the CDR3. CDR1 is LGHNA, CDR2 YNFKEQ, per germline. Deletions cut 1 base from V and 5 bases from J, with 6 bases between. This CDR3 reads CASSQGGDEQYF. In DNA, the CDR3 is TGTGCCAGCAGCCAAGGGGGGGACGAGCAGTACTTC.

This clonotype was observed at least ten times. J is TRBJ1-5 and V is TRBV3-1; D is undetermined. The V gene's germline CDR1 is LGHDT and CDR2 YNNKEL (reference sequence). The CDR3 runs to 14 residues. With 6 bases removed from V and 2 bases from J, the gap between germline ends came to 11 bases. The CDR3 DNA reads as TGTGCCAGCAGTGCCATGGGAGGCAATCAGCCCCAGCATTTT. It encodes CASSAMGGNQPQHF.

The chain carries TRBV10-1 and TRBJ2-1; D is unclear. The CDR3 covers 13 residues. V lost 3 bases to trimming and J lost 2 bases, with 5 bases between them. The germline gives CDR1 WNHNN, CDR2 SYGVQD (reference sequence). The DNA for the CDR3 is TGCGCCAGCAGTGACAGGACCTACAATGAGCAGTTCTTC. This codes for CASSDRTYNEQFF.

The chain links TRBV20-1 to TRBJ1-2, with no clear D. The germline V gene has CDR1 DFQATT and CDR2 SNEGSKA (reference sequence). Trimming cost V 3 bases and J 2 bases, with 13 bases left between them. The CDR3 spans 14 residues. The CDR3 spells CSASPVSENYGYTF. The CDR3 nucleotides are TGCAGTGCTAGTCCGGTTTCTGAGAACTATGGCTACACCTTC.

This clonotype occurred many times. This chain joins TRBV18 and TRBJ1-2; no definite D call. This CDR3 contains 14 residues. Deletions cut 3 bases from V and 6 bases from J, with 14 bases between. The germline V gene encodes CDR1 KGHSH and CDR2 LQKENI. Written as DNA, the CDR3 is TGTGCCAGCTCACCCGATTTCGTCCGGGATGGCTACACCTTC. It encodes CASSPDFVRDGYTF.